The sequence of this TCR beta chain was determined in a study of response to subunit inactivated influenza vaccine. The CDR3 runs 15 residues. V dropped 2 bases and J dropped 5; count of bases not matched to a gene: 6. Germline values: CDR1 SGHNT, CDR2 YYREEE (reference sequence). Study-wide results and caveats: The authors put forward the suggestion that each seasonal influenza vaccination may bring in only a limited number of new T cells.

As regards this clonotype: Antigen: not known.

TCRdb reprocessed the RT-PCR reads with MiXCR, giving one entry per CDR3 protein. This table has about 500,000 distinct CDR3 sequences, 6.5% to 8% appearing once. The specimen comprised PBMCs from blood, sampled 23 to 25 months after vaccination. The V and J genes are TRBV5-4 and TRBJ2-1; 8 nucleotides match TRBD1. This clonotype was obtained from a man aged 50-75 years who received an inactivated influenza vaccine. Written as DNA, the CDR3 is TGTGCCAGCAGCTTTGGACAGGGTAGCCACAATGAGCAGTTCTTC. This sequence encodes CASSFGQGSHNEQFF. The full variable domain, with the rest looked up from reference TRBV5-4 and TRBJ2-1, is ETGVTQSPTHLIKTRGQQVTLRCSSQSGHNTVSWYQQALGQGPQFIFQYYREEENGRGNFPPRFSGLQFPNYSSELNVNALELDDSALYLCASSFGQGSHNEQFFGPGTRLTVL.